This T cell receptor (beta chain) emerged from a study of T cells in localized non-small cell lung cancer. The germline gives CDR1 SEHNR, CDR2 FQNEAQ (reference sequence). This CDR3 has 14 amino acids. V dropped 5 bases and J dropped 5; count of bases not matched to a gene: 6. Regarding the study as a whole: Without multi-region sequencing, intratumor heterogeneity could not be excluded. For the top 100 tumor clones, a median roughly 56 also appeared in adjacent lung. Clonality of T cells reached its maximum in uninvolved adjacent lung, surpassing tumor.

Produced via immunoSEQ multiplex PCR; TCRdb's table is partial and in-frame only. The sample consists of approximately 80,000 clones, more than 75% of them appearing once. This clone appeared a few times. Its antigen is not identified. The sample here was peripheral blood, taken before any cancer treatment. The TCR was taken from a female donor older than 55 with stage I lung adenocarcinoma. The chain combines TRBV7-9 with TRBJ2-1, with 7 bases that match TRBD1. CDR3 in DNA: TGTGCCAGCAGCCTGACCGGGACAGACAATGAGCAGTTCTTC. It codes for CASSLTGTDNEQFF.